This T cell receptor beta chain comes out of a study of T cell repertoires in cytomegalovirus infection. Study at large: It can be stated that public TCR beta signatures indicated CMV infection as well as a matching HLA type. Study outcomes and limitations: CMV-specific HLA-C-restricted TCR beta clonotypes dominated the ex vivo response.

This CDR3 has 17 residues. Germline V gives CDR1 SGHVT, CDR2 SQSDAQ. V was pared by 5 bases and J by 1 base, with 10 bases of the junction left unmatched. This clonotype was found many times. The target antigen is unknown. MiXCR, run by TCRdb on the reads, gives a single entry per CDR3 protein. The sample includes 270,000 or so distinct CDR3 sequences, 15% to 20% of them seen just once. The sample comprised CD8+ T cells from PBMCs. The chain combines TRBV7-4 with TRBJ2-5; 10 nucleotides line up with TRBD2. This clonotype originated in a human donor in good health (CMV status not recorded). Some clones in this sample may be carry-over from other donors' samples. CDR3 loop: CASSHEQASGGQETQYF. CDR3 bases: TGTGCCAGCAGCCACGAACAGGCTAGCGGGGGCCAAGAGACCCAGTACTTC.